The next 20 T cell receptor beta chains were all read from a single sample in a study of OX40 agonist ivuxolimab in advanced cancers. Assay: immunoSEQ multiplex PCR; the TCRdb copy retains only in-frame clones and omits some. This sample has about 80,000 clones; approximately 89% occur once, and the top ten carry around 0.19%. This sample comprised CD4+ or CD8+ T cells sorted from blood, obtained in a trial of the OX40 agonist ivuxolimab. These receptor sequences come from an adult with an advanced solid tumor such as melanoma, head and neck, liver or kidney cancer.

The genes are TRBV6-5 and TRBJ1-1, with 7 bases identical to TRBD1. This CDR3 spans 14 amino acids. The germline V gene has CDR1 MNHEY and CDR2 SVGAGI. The V and J ends lost 6 bases and 1 base, in that order; junction bases with no gene match: 5. This CDR3 is CASRRQGRNTEAFF. DNA for the CDR3: TGTGCCAGCAGGCGACAGGGACGGAACACTGAAGCTTTCTTT.

The CDR3 region has the DNA TGCGCCAGCAGCCTGAGACTAGCGGGAGGACCAGATACGCAGTATTTT. This codes for CASSLRLAGGPDTQYF. The J gene is TRBJ2-3, the V gene TRBV5-1, with 13 bases aligning to TRBD2. Germline trimming cut 4 bases from V and 4 bases from J; bases unmatched to any gene: 6. In germline, CDR1 is SGHRS, CDR2 YFSETQ. This CDR3 region has 16 residues.

The chain combines TRBV5-1 with TRBJ2-3; D remains unclear. The V end lost 3 bases, the J end lost 3 bases, and 5 bases lay between the germline ends. Germline CDR1 is SGHRS and CDR2 is YFSETQ. The CDR3 runs 12 residues. The CDR3 region has the DNA TGCGCCAGCAGCTCCGGGACAGATACGCAGTATTTT. As protein: CASSSGTDTQYF.

The chain is built from TRBV6-6 and TRBJ2-7; 13 bases agree with TRBD2. The ends lost 4 bases at V and 6 bases at J; junction bases unmatched: 3. Germline loops: CDR1 MNHNY, CDR2 SVGAGI (reference sequence). This CDR3 spans 14 amino acids. The CDR3 region is CASSLTSGGFEQYF. CDR3 DNA: TGTGCCAGCAGTTTGACTAGCGGGGGGTTCGAGCAGTACTTC.

The chain employs TRBV7-6 and TRBJ1-3, with D uncertain. Looked up from germline, CDR1 is SGHVS and CDR2 is FNYEAQ. V lost 4 bases to trimming and J lost 2 bases, with 6 bases between them. This CDR3 spans 13 amino acids. For the CDR3, the DNA is TGTGCCAGCAGCTCCATGACTGGAAACACCATATATTTT. Translation gives CASSSMTGNTIYF.

The V and J genes are TRBV7-2 and TRBJ2-2; 7 bases agree with TRBD1. From germline, CDR1 is SGHTA and CDR2 FQGNSA. The CDR3 length is 16 residues. The V segment lost 1 base and the J segment 7 bases; nucleotides outside the gene matches: 9. The CDR3 spells CASSLERGRIGGELFF. As DNA, the CDR3 is TGTGCCAGCAGCTTAGAAAGGGGGCGAATCGGCGGGGAGCTGTTTTTT.

V usage is TRBV30 and J usage is TRBJ1-2; no clear D gene. Per the germline V gene, CDR1 is GTSNPN and CDR2 is SVGIG (reference sequence). This CDR3 is 15 amino acids long. The V and J ends lost 3 bases and 2 bases respectively, with 16 bases between them. The DNA for the CDR3 is TGTGCCTGGAGACCTTCAGGAGCCCCCAACTATGGCTACACCTTC. This sequence encodes CAWRPSGAPNYGYTF.

The chain is built from TRBV6-1 and TRBJ2-1; D not resolved. CDR3 length equals 11 residues. CDR1 and CDR2 from the germline V gene are MNHNS and SASEGT. The V gene lost 6 bases and the J gene lost 2 bases, with 2 bases spanning the gap. The CDR3 loop reads CASRAYNEQFF. In nucleotides, the CDR3 is TGTGCCAGCAGAGCCTACAATGAGCAGTTCTTC.

The chain employs TRBV27 and TRBJ2-4; 7 positions agree with TRBD2. The CDR3 runs to 15 residues. V shed 6 bases and J 3 bases; nucleotides not matched to a gene: 8. Germline values: CDR1 MNHEY, CDR2 SMNVEV (reference sequence). The CDR3 DNA reads as TGTGCCAGCAGGGGAGGGGCGAGGGGCAAAAACATTCAGTACTTC. This sequence encodes CASRGGARGKNIQYF.

The chain combines TRBV6-6 with TRBJ2-7; 7 bases map to TRBD1. J lost 6 bases, V lost 7 bases, and 12 bases had no gene match. The CDR3 totals 14 residues. Germline V gene lookup returns CDR1 MNHNY and CDR2 SVGAGI (reference sequence). In DNA, the CDR3 is TGTGCCAGCAATCCCAGCACAGGGGTTGGCGAGCAGTACTTC. It encodes CASNPSTGVGEQYF.

V usage is TRBV29-1 and J usage is TRBJ2-3, with D unclear. The germline V and J ends were trimmed by 4 bases and 0 bases, with 17 bases remaining between them. Per the germline V gene, CDR1 is SQVTM and CDR2 is ANQGSEA. This CDR3 contains 16 residues. The CDR3 spells CSVGGYEAASTDTQYF. DNA for the CDR3: TGCAGCGTTGGTGGGTATGAGGCGGCTAGCACAGATACGCAGTATTTT.

V gene TRBV19 combines with J gene TRBJ1-2; a possible D gene is TRBD1 (5 bases). V was pared by 2 bases and J by 4 bases, with 14 bases between. Germline CDR1 LNHDA, CDR2 SQIVND (reference sequence). This CDR3 is built from 15 residues. CDR3 sequence: CASSIQGAESYGYTF. The CDR3 region has the DNA TGTGCCAGTAGTATACAGGGTGCCGAGAGCTATGGCTACACCTTC.

The chain combines TRBV7-8 with TRBJ1-4; 9 bases are a match to TRBD1. The CDR3 has 16 residues. With V trimmed by 4 bases and J by 8 bases, 11 bases remained unmatched. Per germline, CDR1 SGHVS and CDR2 FQNEAQ. CDR3 DNA: TGTGCCAGCAGCTCAAGGGGGACAGGGACAAGAGAAAAACTGTTTTTT. It yields the protein CASSSRGTGTREKLFF. The full variable domain, with the rest looked up from reference TRBV7-8 and TRBJ1-4, is GAGVSQSPRYKVAKRGQDVALRCDPISGHVSLFWYQQALGQGPEFLTYFQNEAQLDKSGLPSDRFFAERPEGSVSTLKIQRTQQEDSAVYLCASSSRGTGTREKLFFGSGTQLSVL.

About this clone itself: Within the sample, other DNA sequences also encode this same CDR3. The chain has TRBV5-1 and TRBJ1-2; D call uncertain. Per the germline V gene, CDR1 is SGHRS and CDR2 is YFSETQ. The CDR3 is 12 amino acids. Trimming left V 0 bases short and J 7 bases short, with 7 bases between. CDR3 sequence (DNA): TGCGCCAGCAGCTTGGCCGTGGGTGGCTACACCTTC. This encodes CASSLAVGGYTF.

The rearrangement links TRBV6-5 to TRBJ2-2; D is possibly TRBD1 or TRBD2 (5 bases each). Trimming shortened V by 6 bases and J by 5 bases, and 13 bases separated the two germline ends. CDR1 and CDR2 from the germline V gene are MNHEY and SVGAGI. The CDR3 sequence is 14 residues long. In nucleotides, the CDR3 is TGTGCCAGCAGAACGGGGTGGGGGACCGGGGAGCTGTTTTTT. Residues: CASRTGWGTGELFF.

The V and J genes are TRBV25-1 and TRBJ1-1; D gene unclear. There are 12 residues in the CDR3. Trimming removed 3 bases from V and 5 bases from J, with 7 bases in between. Germline loops: CDR1 MGHDK, CDR2 SYGVNS. CDR3 residues: CASSDPGTEAFF. CDR3 sequence (DNA): TGTGCCAGCAGTGATCCAGGAACTGAAGCTTTCTTT.

The chain combines TRBV4-2 with TRBJ1-2; possible D gene TRBD1, 6 bases. Germline values: CDR1 LGHNA, CDR2 YNFKEQ. Trimming cost V 0 bases and J 4 bases, with 15 bases left between them. The CDR3 is 16 amino acids. The CDR3 here is CASSQDANPDSYGYTF. In DNA, the CDR3 is TGTGCCAGCAGCCAAGACGCTAATCCGGACAGCTATGGCTACACCTTC.

This clone was counted a few times. The rearrangement joins TRBV7-9 to TRBJ1-6; the match to TRBD1 covers 9 bases. This CDR3 comprises 16 residues. J was trimmed by 10 bases and V by 1 base; bases with no gene match: 8. Germline assignment: CDR1 SEHNR and CDR2 FQNEAQ (reference sequence). CDR3 DNA: TGTGCCAGCAGCTTAGTGACGGGGACAGGGAACTCACCCCTCCACTTT. As protein: CASSLVTGTGNSPLHF.

This chain joins TRBV9 and TRBJ2-5, with 11 bases fitting TRBD2. Germline CDR1 is SGDLS and CDR2 is YYNGEE. V was clipped by 4 bases and J by 2 bases; unmatched bases: 16. The CDR3 contains 19 residues. The CDR3 region has the DNA TGTGCCAGCAGCCCCGGGACCCTCCTAGCGGGGGGACAGCAAGAGACCCAGTACTTC. Its protein product is CASSPGTLLAGGQQETQYF.

This chain links TRBV9 with TRBJ2-3, with 13 bases fitting TRBD2. The germline CDR1 and CDR2 sequences are SGDLS and YYNGEE. CDR3 length: 18 amino acids. V dropped 0 bases and J dropped 6; count of bases not matched to a gene: 10. The CDR3 region has the DNA TGTGCCAGCAGCGTAGCCCCGGGACTAGCGGGAAGGCGCGATACGCAGTATTTT. This encodes CASSVAPGLAGRRDTQYF.